This T cell receptor beta chain was found in a study of blood T cell repertoires in COVID-19. Looking at the study overall: Sites in the United States, Italy and Spain provided acute and convalescent COVID-19 samples. The cDNA or gDNA used as material had been derived from T cells, B-cell-depleted T cells, or PBMCs.

Original handling: Amplified reference gene primers provided the basis for estimating nucleated cell counts. The table came from immunoSEQ multiplex PCR; TCRdb's copy has only in-frame clones and leaves some out. The DNA was the basis for D and trimming; V, J and clone size are from that table. The table includes over 75,000 clones, around 78% detected once. Trimming pared 3 bases from V and 3 bases from J, leaving 11 bases between. Germline V gives CDR1 KGHSH, CDR2 LQKENI. The CDR3 is made up of 15 amino acids. Source material: peripheral blood. This sequence originates from a human donor in a cohort sampled during active COVID-19. The V call is TRBV18, the J call TRBJ2-2; D perhaps matches TRBD1 (6 bases). The CDR3 sequence: CASSPQTGDTGELFF. CDR3 DNA: TGTGCCAGCTCACCTCAGACAGGCGACACCGGGGAGCTGTTTTTT.